This TCR beta chain was recovered during a study of T cells after yellow fever vaccination. Overall study findings and caveats: Re-detected after boosting: most primary clones, 96% of CD4 and about 89% of CD8. Peak timing came faster in the weaker secondary response, day 5 versus 15.

TCRdb re-analysed the 5' RACE reads in MiXCR, keeping a single row per CDR3 protein. Counted here are 200,000 to 300,000 distinct CDR3 sequences, around 13% occurring once; the ten biggest clones make up less than 0.55%. Germline V gives CDR1 SGHRS, CDR2 YFSETQ. The CDR3 consists of 14 residues. J was trimmed by 7 bases and V by 0 bases; bases with no gene match: 5. About this clonotype itself: Its antigen is unknown.

The specimen was CD4+ T cells sorted from PBMCs, collected 45 days after the yellow fever booster vaccination. The rearrangement uses TRBV5-1 and TRBJ2-7; 9 nucleotides align to TRBD1. This TCR was recovered from a man between 25 and 39 years old who received the YFV17D yellow fever vaccine. The CDR3 reads CASSLGGTGQEQYF. CDR3 coding DNA: TGCGCCAGCAGCTTGGGGGGGACAGGGCAAGAGCAGTACTTC.